This T cell receptor (beta chain) comes out of a study of OX40 agonist ivuxolimab in advanced cancers. In terms of the full investigation: Ivuxolimab was a fully human IgG2 agonistic monoclonal antibody targeting the costimulatory receptor OX40 (CD134). Intravenous ivuxolimab was administered to patients every 2 weeks at six dose levels: 0.01, 0.1, 0.3, 1.5, 3 and 10 mg/kg. Of the 50 or so patients in dose escalation, 19 had hepatocellular carcinoma, some 15 had melanoma, 9 had renal cell carcinoma and 9 had head and neck cancer. In the dose-escalation cohort, 65% to 90% of patients were male, and the mean age was roughly 60 years, with a range of 23 to 79. Prior anti-PD-1, anti-PD-L1 or anti-CTLA-4 therapy was permitted, and 40% to 50% of dose-escalation patients had received checkpoint inhibitors. Partial responses occurred in three dose-escalation patients, of whom one had hepatocellular carcinoma and two had cutaneous melanoma. The point of sequencing TCRbeta in the periphery was to test whether ivuxolimab changed TCR sequence diversity and drove clonal T-cell expansion. The paper describes the monotherapy dose-escalation part (N ≈ 49 patients) of the phase I trial of ivuxolimab.

The germline V gene gives CDR1 as SGHVS and CDR2 as FNYEAQ. The CDR3 runs 16 residues from the cysteine to the phenylalanine. CDR3 DNA only is kept here, 48 bases in frame from base 1. V is shortened by 0 bases, J by 1 base, and the region joining them spans 11 bases. About this clone itself: Which antigen it targets is not known. Base qualities are missing; no much larger clone stands one base away.

Genomic DNA was isolated from the sorted cells so that the TCRbeta CDR3 region could be sequenced. The immunoSEQ Assay was used for sequencing of TCRbeta CDR3 regions. Here the immuneACCESS table is served through TCRdb, limited to in-frame sequences with V and J called. Missing clones are a known gap in these copies; in checked studies unresolved V genes cover under half, and the rest lacks a known reason. For this sample there are 65,000 to 100,000 clones; 85% to 90% appear just once. The leading ten clones occupy approximately 0.76% of the sample. Patients with a history of autoimmune disease or receiving systemic immunosuppression were excluded from the trial. In every dose cohort, peripheral blood was drawn for TCR sequencing at baseline, cycle 4 day 1, and cycle 7 day 1. The samples were taken from a phase I, first-in-human, multicenter, open-label dose-escalation trial of ivuxolimab. Adults with locally advanced or metastatic melanoma, renal cell, hepatocellular, or head and neck squamous cell carcinoma were enrolled in the trial. CD4+ and CD8+ T cells were sorted separately from peripheral blood before TCR sequencing.

Here is what the overall study found, with its caveats: Antigen specificity was not determined for the clonally expanded peripheral T cells. At doses from 0.1 to 3.0 mg/kg, clonal expansion was seen in both CD4+ and CD8+ blood T cells between baseline and week 6. Low levels of normalized T-cell clonal expansion were also seen in some patients who did not respond. In the 0.1-3.0 mg/kg groups, partial responders had among the lowest normalized peripheral clonal expansion, particularly in CD8+ T cells. On average, CD8+ T cells showed more expanded clones than CD4+ T cells after ivuxolimab.

Material: CD4+ or CD8+ T cells sorted from blood, obtained in a trial of the OX40 agonist ivuxolimab. In this chain, TRBV7-6 is recombined with TRBJ2-3, and perhaps TRBD2 as D gene, on 6 matching bases. The sequence was collected from an adult with an advanced solid tumor such as melanoma, head and neck, liver or kidney cancer. CDR3 protein: CASSLARASGTDTQYF. The bases are TGTGCCAGCAGCTTAGCTCGGGCTAGCGGCACAGATACGCAGTATTTT.